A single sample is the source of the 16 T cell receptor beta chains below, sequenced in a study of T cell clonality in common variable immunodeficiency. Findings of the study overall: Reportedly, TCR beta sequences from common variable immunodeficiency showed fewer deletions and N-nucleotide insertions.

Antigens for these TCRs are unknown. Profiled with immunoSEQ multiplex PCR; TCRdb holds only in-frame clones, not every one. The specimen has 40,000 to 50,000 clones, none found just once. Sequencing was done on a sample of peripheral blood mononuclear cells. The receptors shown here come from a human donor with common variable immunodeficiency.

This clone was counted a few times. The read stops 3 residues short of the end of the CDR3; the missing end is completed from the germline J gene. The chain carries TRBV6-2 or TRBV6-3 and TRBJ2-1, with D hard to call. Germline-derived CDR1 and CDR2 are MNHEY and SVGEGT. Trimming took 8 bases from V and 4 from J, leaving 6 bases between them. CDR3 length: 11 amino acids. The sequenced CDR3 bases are TGTGCCAGCGGGCAGTACAATGAG. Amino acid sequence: CASGQYNE. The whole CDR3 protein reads CASGQYNEQFF.

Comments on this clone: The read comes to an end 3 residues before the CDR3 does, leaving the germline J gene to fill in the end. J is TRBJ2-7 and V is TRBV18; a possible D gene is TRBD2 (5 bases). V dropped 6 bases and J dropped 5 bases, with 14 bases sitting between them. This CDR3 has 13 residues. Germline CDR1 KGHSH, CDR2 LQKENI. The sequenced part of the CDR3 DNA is TGTGCCAGCTCCTCCTCGGGGTCCAACGAG. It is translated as CASSSSGSNE. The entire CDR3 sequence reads CASSSSGSNEQYF.

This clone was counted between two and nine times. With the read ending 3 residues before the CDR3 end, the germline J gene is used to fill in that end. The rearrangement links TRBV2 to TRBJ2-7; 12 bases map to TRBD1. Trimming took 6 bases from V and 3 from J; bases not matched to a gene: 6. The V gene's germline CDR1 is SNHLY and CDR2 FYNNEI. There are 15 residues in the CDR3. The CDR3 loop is CASSRDRGRYYEQYF. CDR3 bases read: TGTGCCAGCAGCCGGGACAGGGGGCGCTACTACGAG.

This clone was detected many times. The CDR3 protein is CASSDGWQASYEQYF. The covered CDR3 bases are TGTGCCAGCAGTGACGGATGGCAGGCCTCCTACGAG. This sequence joins TRBV5-6 and TRBJ2-7; no reliable D call. Coverage ceases 3 residues before the CDR3 finishes, and the germline J gene fills in the end. V lost 5 bases and J 0 bases, leaving 15 bases between the germline ends. The CDR3 has 15 residues. Germline CDR1 and CDR2: SGHDT and YYEEEE.

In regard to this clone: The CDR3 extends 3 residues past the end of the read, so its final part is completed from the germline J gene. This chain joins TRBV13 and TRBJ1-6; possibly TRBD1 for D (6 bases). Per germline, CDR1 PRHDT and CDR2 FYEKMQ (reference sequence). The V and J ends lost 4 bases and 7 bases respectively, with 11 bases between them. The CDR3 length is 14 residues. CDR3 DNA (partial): TGTGCCAGCAGCTACAGGGATCGCAATTCACCC. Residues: CASSYRDRNSP. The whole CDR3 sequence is CASSYRDRNSPLHF.

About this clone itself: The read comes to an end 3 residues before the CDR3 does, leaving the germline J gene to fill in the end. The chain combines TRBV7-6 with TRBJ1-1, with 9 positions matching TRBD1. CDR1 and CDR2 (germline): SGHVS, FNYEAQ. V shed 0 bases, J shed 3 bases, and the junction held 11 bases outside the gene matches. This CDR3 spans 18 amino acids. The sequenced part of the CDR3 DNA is TGTGCCAGCAGCTTAGCAGGGGACAGGGCCCTTGAGGACACTGAA. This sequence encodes CASSLAGDRALEDTE. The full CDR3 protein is CASSLAGDRALEDTEAFF. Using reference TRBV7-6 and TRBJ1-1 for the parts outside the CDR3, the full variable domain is GAGVSQSPRYKVTKRGQDVALRCDPISGHVSLYWYRQALGQGPEFLTYFNYEAQQDKSGLPNDRFSAERPEGSISTLTIQRTEQRDSAMYRCASSLAGDRALEDTEAFFGQGTRLTVV.

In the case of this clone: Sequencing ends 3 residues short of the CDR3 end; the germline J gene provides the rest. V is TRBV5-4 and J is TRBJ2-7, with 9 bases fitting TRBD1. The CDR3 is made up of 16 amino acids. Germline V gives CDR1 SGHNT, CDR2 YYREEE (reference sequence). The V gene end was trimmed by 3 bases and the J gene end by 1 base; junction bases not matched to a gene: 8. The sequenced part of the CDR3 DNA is TGTGCCAGCAGCTGGAGTCCCGGGACAGGGTCCTACGAG. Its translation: CASSWSPGTGSYE. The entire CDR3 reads CASSWSPGTGSYEQYF.

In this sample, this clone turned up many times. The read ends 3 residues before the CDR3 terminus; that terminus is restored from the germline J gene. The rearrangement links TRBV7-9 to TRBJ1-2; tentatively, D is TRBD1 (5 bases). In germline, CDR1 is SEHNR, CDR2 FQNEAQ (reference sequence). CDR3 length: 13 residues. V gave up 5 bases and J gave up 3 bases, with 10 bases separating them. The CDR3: CASSQTVDYGYTF. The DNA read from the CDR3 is TGTGCCAGCAGCCAGACAGTAGACTATGGC.

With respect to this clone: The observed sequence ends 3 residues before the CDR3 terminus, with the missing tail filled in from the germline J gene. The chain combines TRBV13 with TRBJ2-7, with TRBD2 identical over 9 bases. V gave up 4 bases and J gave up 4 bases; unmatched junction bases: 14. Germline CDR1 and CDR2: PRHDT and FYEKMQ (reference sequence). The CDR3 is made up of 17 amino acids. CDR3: CASSSREGGSGRYEQYF. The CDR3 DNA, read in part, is TGTGCCAGCAGCTCAAGAGAGGGGGGTAGCGGGAGATACGAG.

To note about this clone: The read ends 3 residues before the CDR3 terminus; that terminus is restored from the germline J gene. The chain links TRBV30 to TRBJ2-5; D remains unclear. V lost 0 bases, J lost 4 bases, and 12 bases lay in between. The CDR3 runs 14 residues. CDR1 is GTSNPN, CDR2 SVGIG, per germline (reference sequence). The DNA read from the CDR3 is TGTGCCTGGAGTGTAGATCCTAGATTAGAGACC. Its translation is CAWSVDPRLET. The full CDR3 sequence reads CAWSVDPRLETQYF. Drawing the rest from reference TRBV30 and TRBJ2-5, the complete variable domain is SQTIHQWPATLVQPVGSPLSLECTVEGTSNPNLYWYRQAAGRGLQLLFYSVGIGQISSEVPQNLSASRPQDRQFILSSKKLLLSDSGFYLCAWSVDPRLETQYFGPGTRLLVL.

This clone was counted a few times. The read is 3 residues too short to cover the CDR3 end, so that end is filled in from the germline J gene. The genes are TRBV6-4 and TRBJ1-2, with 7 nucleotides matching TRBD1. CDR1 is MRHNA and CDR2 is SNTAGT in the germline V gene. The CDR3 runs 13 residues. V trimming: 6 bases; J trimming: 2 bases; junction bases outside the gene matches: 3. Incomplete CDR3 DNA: TGTGCCAGCAGCCCGACAGGGAACTATGGC. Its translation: CASSPTGNYG. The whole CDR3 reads CASSPTGNYGYTF.

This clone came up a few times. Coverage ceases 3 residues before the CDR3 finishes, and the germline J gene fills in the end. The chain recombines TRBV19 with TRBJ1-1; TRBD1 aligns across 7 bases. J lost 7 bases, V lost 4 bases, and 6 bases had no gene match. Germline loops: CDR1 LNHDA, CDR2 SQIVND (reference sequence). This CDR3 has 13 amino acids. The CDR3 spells CASSRETGDEAFF. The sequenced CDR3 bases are TGTGCCAGTAGTAGGGAAACAGGGGATGAA. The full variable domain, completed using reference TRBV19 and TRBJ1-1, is DGGITQSPKYLFRKEGQNVTLSCEQNLNHDAMYWYRQDPGQGLRLIYYSQIVNDFQKGDIAEGYSVSREKKESFPLTVTSAQKNPTAFYLCASSRETGDEAFFGQGTRLTVV.

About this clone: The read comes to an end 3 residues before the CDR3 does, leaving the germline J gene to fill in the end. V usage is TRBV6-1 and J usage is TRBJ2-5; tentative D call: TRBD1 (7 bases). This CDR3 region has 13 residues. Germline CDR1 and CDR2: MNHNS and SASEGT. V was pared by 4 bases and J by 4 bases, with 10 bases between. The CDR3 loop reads CASSGQGGETQYF. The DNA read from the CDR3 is TGTGCCAGCAGTGGACAGGGAGGAGAGACC.

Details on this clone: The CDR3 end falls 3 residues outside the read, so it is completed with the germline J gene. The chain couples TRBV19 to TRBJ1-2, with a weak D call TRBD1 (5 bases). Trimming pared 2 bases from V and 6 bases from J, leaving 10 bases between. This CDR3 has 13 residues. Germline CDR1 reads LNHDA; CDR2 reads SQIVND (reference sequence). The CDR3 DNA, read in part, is TGTGCCAGTAGTATAAGTGCGGGGGATGGC. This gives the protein CASSISAGDG. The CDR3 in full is CASSISAGDGYTF.

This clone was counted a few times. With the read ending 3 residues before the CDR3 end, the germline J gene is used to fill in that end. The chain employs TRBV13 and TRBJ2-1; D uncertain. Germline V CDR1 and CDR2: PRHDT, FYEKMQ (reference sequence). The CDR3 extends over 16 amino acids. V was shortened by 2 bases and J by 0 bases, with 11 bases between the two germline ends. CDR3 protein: CASSLLSVSSYNEQFF. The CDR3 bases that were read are TGTGCCAGCAGCTTATTGTCCGTTAGCTCCTACAATGAG.

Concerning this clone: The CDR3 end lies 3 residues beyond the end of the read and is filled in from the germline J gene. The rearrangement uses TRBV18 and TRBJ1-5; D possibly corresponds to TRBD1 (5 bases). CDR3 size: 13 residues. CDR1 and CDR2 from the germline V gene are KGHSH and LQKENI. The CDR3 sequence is CASSPGQIQPQHF. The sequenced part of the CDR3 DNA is TGTGCCAGCTCACCCGGACAAATCCAACCC.